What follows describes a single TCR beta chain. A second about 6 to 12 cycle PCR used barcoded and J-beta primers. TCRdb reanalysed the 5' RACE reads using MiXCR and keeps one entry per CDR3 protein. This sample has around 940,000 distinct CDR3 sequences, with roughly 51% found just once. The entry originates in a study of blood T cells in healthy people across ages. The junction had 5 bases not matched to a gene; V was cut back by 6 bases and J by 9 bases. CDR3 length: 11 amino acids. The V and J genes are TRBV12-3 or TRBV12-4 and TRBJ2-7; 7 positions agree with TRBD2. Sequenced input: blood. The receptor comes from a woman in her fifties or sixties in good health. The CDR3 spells CASRSGGGQYF. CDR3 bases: TGTGCCAGCAGATCTGGCGGGGGGCAGTACTTC.